This TCR beta chain was sequenced in a study of T cell repertoires in cytomegalovirus infection (dated by TCRdb to between 2019 and 2020). In the study overall: Donor HLA type was relevant to the analysis, because carriage of CMV infection together with the matching HLA type was indicated by public TCR beta signatures.

Results the study describes overall, beyond this receptor: In the ex vivo response, HLA-C-restricted CMV-specific TCR beta clonotypes were dominant, and in two of eight donors the single most frequent clonotype came from this HLA-C-restricted group. In both this cohort and an independent cohort of 352 donors, the cumulative frequency of public TCR beta family members distinguished carriers of CMV infection plus the relevant HLA type.

As regards this clonotype: The antigen it binds to is not known. A much bigger clone sits one base away, suggesting this may be a read error.

Instrument on record: Illumina HiSeq 1500. TCRdb ran its own pipeline on the public reads, namely fastp trimming at Q25 and MiXCR clone calling, and kept in-frame beta chains. Rows merge per CDR3 protein into single entries with the most common DNA and genes. The sample table records hundreds of thousands of distinct CDR3 sequences; over 15% of these occur just once. 8.5% to 10% of the sample belongs to the ten largest clones. The CDR3 runs 13 amino acids, cysteine and phenylalanine included. Just the 39-base CDR3 DNA is kept, in frame starting at base 1. V is clipped by 2 bases and J by 8 bases, and the sequence between their germline boundaries is 11 bases long. CDR1 and CDR2 are read off the germline V gene as SGHTA and FQGNSA.

This receptor was taken from a human donor in good health (CMV status not recorded). Some clones in this sample may be carry-over from other donors' samples. Sequencing was done on a sample of PBMCs. The chain is encoded by TRBV7-2 joined to TRBJ2-3; the D gene assignment is ambiguous. The CDR3 region reads CASSLTTPRTQYF. DNA sequence: TGTGCCAGCAGCTTAACAACCCCCCGTACGCAGTATTTT.